These 10 T cell receptor beta chains were sequenced from one sample in a study of preoperative IRX-2 immunotherapy in early breast cancer. Generated by immunoSEQ multiplex PCR, the TCRdb table keeps only in-frame clones and is missing some. The table lists approximately 30,000 clones, roughly 96% of them singletons. The treatment here: preoperative locoregional IRX-2 cytokine immunotherapy. This specimen was taken from a patient treated with IRX-2 immunotherapy. The receptors come from a human donor with breast cancer.

The V call is TRBV5-5, the J call TRBJ2-7, with D perhaps assigned TRBD1 or TRBD2 (6 bases each). The CDR3 is 14 amino acids. Germline CDR1 reads SGHKS; CDR2 reads YYEKEE (reference sequence). Trimming took 3 bases from V and 7 from J, leaving 17 bases between them. CDR3 residues: CASSSWTGAEEQYF. Written as DNA, the CDR3 is TGTGCCAGCAGCTCTTGGACGGGGGCGGAGGAGCAGTACTTC.

V and J are TRBV2 and TRBJ2-6; D unclear. Trimming took 8 bases from V and 4 from J, leaving 9 bases between them. Germline CDR1 SNHLY, CDR2 FYNNEI. The CDR3 covers 13 residues. The CDR3 bases are TGTGCCAGCCTTGGCTTGGGGGCCAACGTCCTGACTTTC. Translated, it gives CASLGLGANVLTF. The complete variable domain, with remaining parts taken from reference TRBV2 and TRBJ2-6, reads EPEVTQTPSHQVTQMGQEVILRCVPISNHLYFYWYRQILGQKVEFLVSFYNNEISEKSEIFDDQFSVERPDGSNFTLKIRSTKLEDSAMYFCASLGLGANVLTFGAGSRLTVL.

The J gene is TRBJ2-7, the V gene TRBV28; the match to TRBD2 covers 7 bases. The CDR3 spans 13 residues. Germline V gene lookup returns CDR1 MDHEN and CDR2 SYDVKM. The V gene end was trimmed by 4 bases and the J gene end by 3 bases; junction bases not matched to a gene: 3. The CDR3 is CASSSRDYYEQYF. The DNA of the CDR3 is TGTGCCAGCAGTTCCCGGGACTACTACGAGCAGTACTTC.

V is TRBV4-1 and J is TRBJ2-5; 10 bases map to TRBD2. Germline CDR1 is MGHRA and CDR2 is YSYEKL. The CDR3 is 15 amino acids. After removal of 3 bases from V and 3 bases from J, the junction contained 4 bases not matched to a gene. The chain's CDR3 is CASSQLAGEEETQYF. CDR3 bases: TGCGCCAGCAGCCAGCTAGCGGGGGAAGAAGAGACCCAGTACTTC.

J is TRBJ2-1 and V is TRBV10-2; the D call may be TRBD1 or TRBD2 (6 bases each). Germline V lookup: CDR1 WSHSY, CDR2 SAAADI. The CDR3 length is 13 residues. The V end was cut by 4 bases, the J end by 10 bases, with 14 bases between. CDR3 region: CASSGFLGGEQFF. The CDR3 DNA sequence: TGCGCCAGCAGTGGATTCTTAGGGGGGGAGCAGTTCTTC.

V and J are TRBV30 and TRBJ2-3; TRBD2 agrees at 14 bases. The CDR3 runs to 15 residues. Germline CDR1 and CDR2: GTSNPN and SVGIG (reference sequence). J gave up 5 bases and V 4 bases, and 5 bases lay outside the gene matches. In nucleotides, the CDR3 is TGTGCCTGGACCCGCGGACTAGCGGGAGGAGATACGCAGTATTTT. Encoded protein: CAWTRGLAGGDTQYF.

The V call is TRBV19, the J call TRBJ2-7; 10 bases align to TRBD1. Trimming removed 4 bases from V and 0 bases from J; junction bases left unmatched: 12. Germline loops: CDR1 LNHDA, CDR2 SQIVND (reference sequence). The CDR3 spans 18 residues. The CDR3 here is CASSTTGGAEGPSYEQYF. CDR3 DNA sequence: TGTGCCAGTAGTACGACAGGGGGCGCCGAGGGTCCCTCCTACGAGCAGTACTTC.

The CDR3 reads CATSRGAGRSNQPQHF. The CDR3 nucleotides read TGTGCCACCAGCAGAGGGGCAGGGCGAAGCAATCAGCCCCAGCATTTT. This chain connects TRBV15 to TRBJ1-5, with D possibly matching TRBD1 (5 bases). The CDR3 is 16 amino acids. Germline CDR1 LNHNV, CDR2 YYDKDF (reference sequence). Trimming stripped 1 base from V and 1 base from J, with 11 bases between.

The chain recombines TRBV6-1 with TRBJ1-6, with a tentative D call TRBD1 (6 bases). Per the germline V gene, CDR1 is MNHNS and CDR2 is SASEGT. V was shortened by 0 bases and J by 0 bases, with 12 bases between the two germline ends. This CDR3 has 18 amino acids. The CDR3, as DNA: TGTGCCAGCAGTGAAGCACCCACAGGGAGCTCCTATAATTCACCCCTCCACTTT. This gives the protein CASSEAPTGSSYNSPLHF.

This sequence joins TRBV27 and TRBJ2-2; D call uncertain. This CDR3 comprises 18 residues. Trimming took off 4 bases at V and 1 base at J, with 19 bases between the two ends. Germline-derived CDR1 and CDR2 are MNHEY and SMNVEV (reference sequence). The CDR3 here is CASSSPPAMAQNTGELFF. The DNA of the CDR3 is TGTGCCAGCAGTTCCCCCCCCGCCATGGCTCAGAACACCGGGGAGCTGTTTTTT.